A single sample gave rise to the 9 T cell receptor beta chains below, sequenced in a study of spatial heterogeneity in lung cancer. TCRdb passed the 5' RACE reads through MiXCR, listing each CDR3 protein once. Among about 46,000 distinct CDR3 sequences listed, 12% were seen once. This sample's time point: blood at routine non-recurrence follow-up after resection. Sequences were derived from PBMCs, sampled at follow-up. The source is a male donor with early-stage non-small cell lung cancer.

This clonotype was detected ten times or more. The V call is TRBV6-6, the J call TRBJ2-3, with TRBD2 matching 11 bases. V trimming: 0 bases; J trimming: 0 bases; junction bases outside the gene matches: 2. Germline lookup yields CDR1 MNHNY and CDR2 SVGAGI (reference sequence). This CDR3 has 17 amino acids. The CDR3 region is CASSYSPSGGSTDTQYF. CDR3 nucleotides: TGTGCCAGCAGTTACTCCCCTAGCGGGGGGAGCACAGATACGCAGTATTTT.

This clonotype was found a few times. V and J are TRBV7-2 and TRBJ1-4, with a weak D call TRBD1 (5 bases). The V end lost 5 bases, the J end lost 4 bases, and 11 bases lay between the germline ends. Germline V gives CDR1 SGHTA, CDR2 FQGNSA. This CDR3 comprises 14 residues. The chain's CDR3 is CASSEGRRNEKLFF. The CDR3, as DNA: TGTGCCAGCAGCGAGGGACGGCGTAATGAAAAACTGTTTTTT.

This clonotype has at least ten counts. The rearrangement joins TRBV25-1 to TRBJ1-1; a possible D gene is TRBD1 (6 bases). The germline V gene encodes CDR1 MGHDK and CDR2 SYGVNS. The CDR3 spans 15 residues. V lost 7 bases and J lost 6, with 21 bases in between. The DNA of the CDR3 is TGTGCCAGCATTCCCAGGGGCGGATATGTCGCTGAAGCTTTCTTT. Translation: CASIPRGGYVAEAFF.

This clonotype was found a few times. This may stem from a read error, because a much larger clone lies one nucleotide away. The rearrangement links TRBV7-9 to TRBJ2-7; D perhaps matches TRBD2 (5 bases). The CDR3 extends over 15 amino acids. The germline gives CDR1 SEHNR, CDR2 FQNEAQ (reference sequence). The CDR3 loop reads CVSSKGRLNSYEQYF. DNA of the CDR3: TGTGTCAGCAGCAAAGGACGACTAAACTCCTACGAGCAGTACTTC.

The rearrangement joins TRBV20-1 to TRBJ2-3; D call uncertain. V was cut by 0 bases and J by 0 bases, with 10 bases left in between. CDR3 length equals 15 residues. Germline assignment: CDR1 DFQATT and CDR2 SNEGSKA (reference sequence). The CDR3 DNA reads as TGCAGTGCTAGAGATACCCCTCCTAGCACAGATACGCAGTATTTT. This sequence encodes CSARDTPPSTDTQYF.

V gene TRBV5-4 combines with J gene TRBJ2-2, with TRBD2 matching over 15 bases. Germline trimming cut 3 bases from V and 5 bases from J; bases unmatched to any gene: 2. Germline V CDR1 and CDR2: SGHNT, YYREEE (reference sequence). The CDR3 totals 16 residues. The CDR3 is CASSSGLAGGTGELFF. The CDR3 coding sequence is TGTGCCAGCAGCTCTGGACTAGCGGGAGGGACCGGGGAGCTGTTTTTT.

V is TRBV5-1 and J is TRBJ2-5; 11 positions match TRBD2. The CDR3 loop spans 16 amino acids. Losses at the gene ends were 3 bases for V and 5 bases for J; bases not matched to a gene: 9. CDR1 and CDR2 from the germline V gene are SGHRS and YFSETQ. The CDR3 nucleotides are TGCGCCAGCAGCTCCATAGCGGGGGGGCCGGCGGAGACCCAGTACTTC. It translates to CASSSIAGGPAETQYF.

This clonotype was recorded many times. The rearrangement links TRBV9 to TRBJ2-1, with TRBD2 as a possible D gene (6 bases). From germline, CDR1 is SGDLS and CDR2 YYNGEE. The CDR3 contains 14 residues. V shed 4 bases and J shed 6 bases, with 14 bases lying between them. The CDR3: CASSPPGLGNEQFF. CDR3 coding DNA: TGTGCCAGCAGCCCCCCGGGACTCGGCAATGAGCAGTTCTTC.

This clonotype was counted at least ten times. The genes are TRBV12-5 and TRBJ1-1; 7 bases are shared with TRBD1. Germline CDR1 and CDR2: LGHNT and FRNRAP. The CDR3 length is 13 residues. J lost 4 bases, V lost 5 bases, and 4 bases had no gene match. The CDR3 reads CASGTGASTEAFF. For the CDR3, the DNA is TGTGCTAGTGGTACAGGGGCTAGCACTGAAGCTTTCTTT. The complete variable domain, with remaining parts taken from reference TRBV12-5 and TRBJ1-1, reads DARVTQTPRHKVTEMGQEVTMRCQPILGHNTVFWYRQTMMQGLELLAYFRNRAPLDDSGMPKDRFSAEMPDATLATLKIQPSEPRDSAVYFCASGTGASTEAFFGQGTRLTVV.